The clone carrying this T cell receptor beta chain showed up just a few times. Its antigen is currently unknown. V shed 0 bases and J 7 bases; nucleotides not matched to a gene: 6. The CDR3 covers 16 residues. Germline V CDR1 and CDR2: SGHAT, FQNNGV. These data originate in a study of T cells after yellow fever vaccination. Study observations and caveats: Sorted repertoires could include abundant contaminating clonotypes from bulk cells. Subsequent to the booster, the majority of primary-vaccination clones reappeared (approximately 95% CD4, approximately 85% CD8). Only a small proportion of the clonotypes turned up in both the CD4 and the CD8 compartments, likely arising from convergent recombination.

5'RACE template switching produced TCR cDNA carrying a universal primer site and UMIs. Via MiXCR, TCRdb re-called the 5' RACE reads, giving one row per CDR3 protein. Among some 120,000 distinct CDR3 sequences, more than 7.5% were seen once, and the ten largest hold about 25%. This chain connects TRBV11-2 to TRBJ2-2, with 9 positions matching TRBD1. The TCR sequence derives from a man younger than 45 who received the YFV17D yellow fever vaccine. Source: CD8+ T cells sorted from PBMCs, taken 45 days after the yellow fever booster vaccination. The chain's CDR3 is CASSLDPQGAGGELFF. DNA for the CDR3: TGTGCCAGCAGCTTAGATCCACAGGGGGCCGGCGGGGAGCTGTTTTTT.